The entry below describes one TCR beta chain. Its antigen is currently unknown. The PCR employed 60 Vbeta primers together with 13 Jbeta primers. Method: immunoSEQ multiplex PCR; TCRdb's copy keeps in-frame clones and lacks some. The sample has 50,000 to 70,000 clones; about 84% are singletons. These data belong to a study of cytomegalovirus exposure and HLA in healthy donors. Study-wide context: Membership in the Caucasian-associated ancestry cluster was found for 81% of approximately 400 genotyped donors.

The study, taken as a whole, reports: Earlier results showed most TCR beta V segments being productive about 90% or about 30% of the time. The study designated over 150 TCR beta chains cytomegalovirus-associated. Per published accounts, TCR beta sequences correctly predicted the HLA-A and HLA-B alleles of most subjects.

Per the germline V gene, CDR1 is MNHEY and CDR2 is SMNVEV (reference sequence). V was cut by 3 bases and J by 1 base, with 6 bases left in between. This CDR3 is built from 13 residues. The chain couples TRBV27 to TRBJ1-2; D uncertain. The clonotype comes from a male donor in good health and CMV-seronegative. Sequencing was done on a sample of PBMCs. The CDR3 here is CASSLNSNYGYTF. For the CDR3, the DNA is TGTGCCAGCAGTTTGAACAGTAACTATGGCTACACCTTC.